Following are 10 T cell receptor beta chains from one sample sequenced in a study of beta chain features in type 1 diabetes. General study findings and limits: Researchers report that Type 1 diabetes patients had moderately but significantly shorter TCRB CDR3s across all four CD4+ subsets.

The isolated RNA, all of it, was reverse transcribed, so expressed TCRB transcripts were what got sequenced. Sequenced by immunoSEQ multiplex PCR; TCRdb stores in-frame clones only, minus some. The data hold more than 100,000 clones, with around 10% observed a single time. No antigen has been assigned to these receptors. The specimen was central memory CD4+ T cells from blood. The receptors were sampled from a man between 25 and 39 years old with type 1 diabetes.

The table lists this clone with a few counts. The chain employs TRBV5-4 and TRBJ2-1, with unresolved D. In germline, CDR1 is SGHNT, CDR2 YYREEE (reference sequence). The V and J ends lost 2 bases and 3 bases respectively, with 12 bases between them. The length of the CDR3 is 15 residues. In nucleotides, the CDR3 is TGTGCCAGCAGCTTAGATTCCAGAATCTACAATGAGCAGTTCTTC. Its protein is CASSLDSRIYNEQFF.

V gene TRBV30 combines with J gene TRBJ1-6, with D possibly matching TRBD1 (5 bases). CDR1 and CDR2 (germline): GTSNPN, SVGIG (reference sequence). Trimming shortened V by 3 bases and J by 7 bases, and 13 bases separated the two germline ends. This CDR3 has 14 residues. As DNA, the CDR3 is TGTGCCTGGAGCCCAACGGGGGTAAATTCACCCCTCCACTTT. Translated, it gives CAWSPTGVNSPLHF.

The chain combines TRBV18 with TRBJ1-1; D is unclear. There are 11 residues in the CDR3. The V and J ends lost 1 base and 6 bases respectively, with 3 bases between them. Germline assignment: CDR1 KGHSH and CDR2 LQKENI. This CDR3 is CASSPRAEAFF. The DNA for the CDR3 is TGTGCCAGCTCACCACGAGCTGAAGCTTTCTTT.

V is TRBV11-1 and J is TRBJ2-1; 12 positions match TRBD2. The CDR3 is made up of 16 amino acids. V was pared by 4 bases and J by 4 bases, with 5 bases of the junction left unmatched. Germline V lookup: CDR1 SGHAT, CDR2 FQDESV (reference sequence). CDR3 in amino acids: CASSYRLAGVYNEQFF. The CDR3 DNA follows: TGTGCCAGCAGCTATAGACTAGCGGGGGTTTACAATGAGCAGTTCTTC.

This clone turned up a few times. This chain uses TRBV5-1 with TRBJ2-1, with a possible D match to TRBD1 (5 bases). With 4 bases removed from V and 2 bases from J, the gap between germline ends came to 10 bases. The CDR3 length is 14 residues. Per the germline V gene, CDR1 is SGHRS and CDR2 is YFSETQ. The CDR3 DNA reads as TGCGCCAGCAGCCCACAGGTCGCCTACAATGAGCAGTTCTTC. It specifies CASSPQVAYNEQFF.

Only a few counts were recorded for this clone. V gene TRBV28 combines with J gene TRBJ2-7, with 9 bases aligning to TRBD1. Per germline, CDR1 MDHEN and CDR2 SYDVKM. The V and J ends lost 6 bases and 1 base, in that order; junction bases with no gene match: 10. The CDR3 spans 16 residues. In nucleotides, the CDR3 is TGTGCCAGCAGAGATTCATCCGGGACAGGGTCCTACGAGCAGTACTTC. Amino acid sequence: CASRDSSGTGSYEQYF.

This clone was recorded a few times. This chain connects TRBV5-4 to TRBJ1-1, with a weak D call TRBD1 (5 bases). The CDR3 covers 12 residues. CDR1 and CDR2 from the germline V gene are SGHNT and YYREEE (reference sequence). V shed 4 bases and J shed 7 bases, with 11 bases lying between them. The DNA for the CDR3 is TGTGCCAGCAGCGCGGGGGACCTTGAAGCTTTCTTT. Translated, it gives CASSAGDLEAFF.

The V and J genes are TRBV5-4 and TRBJ2-3, with 7 bases lining up with TRBD2. From germline, CDR1 is SGHNT and CDR2 YYREEE (reference sequence). Unmatched junction bases numbered 6, after V lost 4 bases and J lost 4 bases. The CDR3 covers 14 residues. Here the CDR3 reads CASSLGGGPDTQYF. DNA for the CDR3: TGTGCCAGCAGCCTGGGGGGAGGGCCAGATACGCAGTATTTT.

This rearrangement joins TRBV20-1 to TRBJ2-1, with D possibly TRBD2 on 6 matching bases. The CDR3 spans 11 residues. V lost 3 bases and J 7 bases, leaving 7 bases between the germline ends. Germline V gene lookup returns CDR1 DFQATT and CDR2 SNEGSKA (reference sequence). As DNA, the CDR3 is TGCAGTGCTAGTCTAGCGAATGAGCAGTTCTTC. Translation gives CSASLANEQFF.

V is TRBV5-1 and J is TRBJ1-1, with TRBD1 matching 8 bases. Germline assignment: CDR1 SGHRS and CDR2 YFSETQ. The CDR3 covers 17 residues. V was pared by 7 bases and J by 4 bases, with 18 bases of the junction left unmatched. The CDR3 protein is CASSHGGRGRSGTEAFF. In DNA, the CDR3 is TGCGCCAGCTCACACGGGGGCAGGGGGCGTTCGGGCACTGAAGCTTTCTTT.